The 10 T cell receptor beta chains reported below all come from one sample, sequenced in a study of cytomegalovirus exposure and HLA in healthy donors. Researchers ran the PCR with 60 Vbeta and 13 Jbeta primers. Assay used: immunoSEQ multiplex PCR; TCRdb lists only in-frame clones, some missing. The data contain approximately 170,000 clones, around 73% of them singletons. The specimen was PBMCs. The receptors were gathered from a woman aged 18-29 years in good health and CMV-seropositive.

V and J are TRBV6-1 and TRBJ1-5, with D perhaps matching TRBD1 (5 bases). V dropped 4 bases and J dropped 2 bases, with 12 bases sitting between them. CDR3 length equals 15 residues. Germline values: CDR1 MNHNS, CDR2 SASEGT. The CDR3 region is CASSVNSGGNQPQHF. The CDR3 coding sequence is TGTGCCAGCAGTGTGAACTCGGGGGGCAATCAGCCCCAGCATTTT.

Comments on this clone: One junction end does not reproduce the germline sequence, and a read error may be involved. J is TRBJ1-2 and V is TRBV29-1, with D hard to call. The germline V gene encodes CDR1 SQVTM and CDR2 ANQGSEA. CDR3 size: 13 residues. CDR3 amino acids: CSVEEINSYSYTF. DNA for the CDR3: TGCAGCGTTGAAGAGATAAATTCCTATAGCTACACCTTC.

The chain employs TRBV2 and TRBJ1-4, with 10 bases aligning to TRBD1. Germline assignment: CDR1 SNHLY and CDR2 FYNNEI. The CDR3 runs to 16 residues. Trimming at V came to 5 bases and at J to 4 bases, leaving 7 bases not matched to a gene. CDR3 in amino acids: CASSYRTGGGNEKLFF. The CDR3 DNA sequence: TGTGCCAGCAGTTATCGGACAGGGGGTGGTAATGAAAAACTGTTTTTT.

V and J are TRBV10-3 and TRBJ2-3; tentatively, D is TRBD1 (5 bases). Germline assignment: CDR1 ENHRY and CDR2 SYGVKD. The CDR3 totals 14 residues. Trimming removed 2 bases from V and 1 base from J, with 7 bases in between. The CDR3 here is CAISERGGTDTQYF. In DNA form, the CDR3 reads TGTGCCATCAGTGAGAGGGGTGGCACAGATACGCAGTATTTT.

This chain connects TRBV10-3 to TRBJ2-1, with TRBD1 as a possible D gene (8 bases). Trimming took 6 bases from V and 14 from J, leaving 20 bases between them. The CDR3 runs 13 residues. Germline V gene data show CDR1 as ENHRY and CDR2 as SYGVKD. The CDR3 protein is CAISETDREGKFF. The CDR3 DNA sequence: TGTGCCATCAGCGAGACGGACAGGGAGGGAAAGTTCTTC.

CDR3: CASSLGVDTQYF. CDR3 coding DNA: TGCGCCAGCAGCTTGGGAGTGGATACGCAGTATTTT. The V and J genes are TRBV5-1 and TRBJ2-3; D uncertain. V lost 0 bases and J 6 bases, leaving 5 bases between the germline ends. The germline V gene encodes CDR1 SGHRS and CDR2 YFSETQ. The CDR3 contains 12 residues. The full variable domain, with the rest looked up from reference TRBV5-1 and TRBJ2-3, is KAGVTQTPRYLIKTRGQQVTLSCSPISGHRSVSWYQQTPGQGLQFLFEYFSETQRNKGNFPGRFSGRQFSNSRSEMNVSTLELGDSALYLCASSLGVDTQYFGPGTRLTVL.

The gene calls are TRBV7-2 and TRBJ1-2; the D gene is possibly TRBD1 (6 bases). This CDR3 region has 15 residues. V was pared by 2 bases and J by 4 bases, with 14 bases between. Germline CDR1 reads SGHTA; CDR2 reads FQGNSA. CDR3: CASSLSVGQFYGYTF. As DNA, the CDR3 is TGTGCCAGCAGCTTAAGTGTAGGACAGTTCTATGGCTACACCTTC.

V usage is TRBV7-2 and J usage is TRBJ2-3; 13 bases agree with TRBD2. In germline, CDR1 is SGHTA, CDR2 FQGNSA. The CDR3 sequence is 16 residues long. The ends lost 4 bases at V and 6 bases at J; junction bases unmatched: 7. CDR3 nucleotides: TGTGCCAGCAGCTCACAACTAGCGGGGGGGACGGATACGCAGTATTTT. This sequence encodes CASSSQLAGGTDTQYF.

The CDR3 coding sequence is TGTGCCTGGAGTCCAGGGGGCCAGCCCCAGCATTTT. Protein product: CAWSPGGQPQHF. The chain combines TRBV30 with TRBJ1-5; 8 bases match TRBD1. The ends lost 2 bases at V and 7 bases at J; junction bases unmatched: 1. The CDR3 totals 12 residues. Germline values: CDR1 GTSNPN, CDR2 SVGIG (reference sequence).

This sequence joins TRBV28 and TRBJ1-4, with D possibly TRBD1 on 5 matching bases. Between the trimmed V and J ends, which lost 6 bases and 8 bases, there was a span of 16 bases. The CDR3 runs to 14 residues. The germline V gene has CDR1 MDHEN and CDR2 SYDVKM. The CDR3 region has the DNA TGTGCCAGCAGCCCAGTTTACAGGACCGAAAAACTGTTTTTT. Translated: CASSPVYRTEKLFF.